A single sample gave rise to the 11 T cell receptor beta chains below, sequenced in a study of blood T cells in healthy people across ages. Through a sample-barcoded 5' primer and a J-beta primer mix, a second PCR was run for roughly 7 to 11 cycles. TCRdb used MiXCR to reprocess the 5' RACE reads, holding one entry per CDR3 protein. The table records 730,000 or so distinct CDR3 sequences, around 46% of them present only once. Sequenced material: blood. The receptors shown here come from a woman aged 60-75 years in good health.

This clonotype was seen more than once but under ten times. V and J are TRBV2 and TRBJ1-2; 7 nucleotides agree with TRBD1. Germline V gene data show CDR1 as SNHLY and CDR2 as FYNNEI. Unmatched junction bases numbered 5, after V lost 6 bases and J lost 4 bases. This CDR3 has 13 amino acids. This CDR3 is CASSGTAPYGYTF. CDR3 nucleotides: TGTGCCAGCAGCGGGACAGCCCCCTATGGCTACACCTTC.

At least ten counts were recorded for this clonotype. V gene TRBV3-1 combines with J gene TRBJ2-1, with D possibly being TRBD2 (5 bases). CDR3 length: 15 residues. Per the germline V gene, CDR1 is LGHDT and CDR2 is YNNKEL (reference sequence). V dropped 3 bases and J dropped 4 bases, with 13 bases sitting between them. DNA for the CDR3: TGTGCCAGCAGCCAGGCCTTGTCGGGGTACAATGAGCAGTTCTTC. It codes for CASSQALSGYNEQFF.

V gene TRBV14 combines with J gene TRBJ1-1; TRBD1 might be the D (5 bases). This CDR3 contains 14 residues. The germline gives CDR1 SGHDN, CDR2 FVKESK. Trimming removed 6 bases from V and 0 bases from J, with 11 bases in between. The DNA of the CDR3 is TGTGCCAGCAGATTCGGGACGGTGAACACTGAAGCTTTCTTT. Translated, it gives CASRFGTVNTEAFF.

This chain connects TRBV20-1 to TRBJ1-4, with 7 bases lining up with TRBD1. The CDR3 runs 13 residues. Germline values: CDR1 DFQATT, CDR2 SNEGSKA (reference sequence). The V segment lost 3 bases and the J segment 7 bases; nucleotides outside the gene matches: 5. CDR3 protein: CSASSGGGEKLFF. The CDR3 DNA reads as TGCAGTGCTAGTTCAGGGGGGGGTGAAAAACTGTTTTTT.

There are a few counts of this clonotype. The chain has TRBV12-5 and TRBJ2-5; D is tentatively TRBD1 or TRBD2 (5 bases each). The length of the CDR3 is 16 residues. Germline CDR1 LGHNT, CDR2 FRNRAP. Deletions cut 1 base from V and 3 bases from J, with 15 bases between. As DNA, the CDR3 is TGTGCTAGTGGTTTGGACCGTGACGGGGACGAAGAGACCCAGTACTTC. Its translation is CASGLDRDGDEETQYF.

The chain has TRBV20-1 and TRBJ1-1, with 7 bases lining up with TRBD1. V was pared by 5 bases and J by 4 bases, with 7 bases of the junction left unmatched. This CDR3 spans 13 amino acids. CDR1 is DFQATT, CDR2 SNEGSKA, per germline (reference sequence). The CDR3 protein is CSARHGTATEAFF. In DNA form, the CDR3 reads TGCAGTGCTCGACACGGGACAGCCACTGAAGCTTTCTTT.

The genes are TRBV24-1 and TRBJ2-3; 8 bases fit TRBD2. Germline V gene lookup returns CDR1 KGHDR and CDR2 SFDVKD. This CDR3 is 18 amino acids long. V dropped 2 bases and J dropped 0; count of bases not matched to a gene: 9. The CDR3 loop is CATSDSYPASGSTDTQYF. The CDR3 DNA sequence: TGTGCCACCAGTGATTCCTACCCTGCTAGCGGGAGCACAGATACGCAGTATTTT.

The chain employs TRBV4-2 and TRBJ1-5; no firm D call. Looked up from germline, CDR1 is LGHNA and CDR2 is YNFKEQ. This CDR3 has 14 amino acids. Trimming pared 0 bases from V and 5 bases from J, leaving 8 bases between. The CDR3 nucleotides read TGTGCCAGCAGCCAAGAGGGGTGGGATCAGCCCCAGCATTTT. Translation: CASSQEGWDQPQHF.

In this sample, this clonotype turned up a few times. The V gene is TRBV5-1, the J gene TRBJ2-7; TRBD1 is a possible D gene (5 bases). The last part of the DNA fits TRBJ2-5 better; the J call may be wrong. Germline CDR1 and CDR2: SGHRS and YFSETQ. CDR3 length: 14 amino acids. CDR3 in DNA: TGCGCCAGCAGCTTAGGCGACAGAGAAGAGACCCAGTACTTC. It is translated as CASSLGDREETQYF.

Concerning this clonotype itself: At one of its ends the junction is not consistent with the germline gene, which may arise from a read error. This chain joins TRBV5-1 and TRBJ2-3; 9 nucleotides align to TRBD2. Germline CDR1 is SGHRS and CDR2 is YFSETQ. The CDR3 spans 16 residues. CDR3 DNA sequence: TGCGCCAGTAGCTTGGTGGCTAGCGGGAACACAGATACGCAGTATTTT. Translating it yields CASSLVASGNTDTQYF.

The chain is built from TRBV2 and TRBJ2-7, with 10 bases identical to TRBD2. V shed 7 bases, J shed 3 bases, and the junction held 3 bases outside the gene matches. The CDR3 is made up of 13 amino acids. Germline assignment: CDR1 SNHLY and CDR2 FYNNEI. The CDR3 region is CASKEREGYEQYF. The CDR3 DNA follows: TGTGCCAGCAAGGAGCGGGAGGGCTACGAGCAGTACTTC.